Presented here are 7 T cell receptor beta chains from one specimen sequenced in a study of cytomegalovirus exposure and HLA in healthy donors. Amplification used 60 Vbeta primers and 13 Jbeta primers. Some clones are missing from TCRdb's copy, which holds only in-frame ones; the method was immunoSEQ multiplex PCR. In the table there are 95,000 to 100,000 clones, around 80% of which are singletons. What was sequenced was PBMCs. These receptor sequences come from a man in his 60s in good health and CMV-seropositive.

Written as DNA, the CDR3 is TGTGCCTGGAGTGTCTTGGGGGGAGGCACTGAAGCTTTCTTT. Its translation: CAWSVLGGGTEAFF. The rearrangement links TRBV30 to TRBJ1-1; TRBD1 might be the D (5 bases). Germline V lookup: CDR1 GTSNPN, CDR2 SVGIG (reference sequence). This CDR3 comprises 14 residues. Deletions cut 0 bases from V and 4 bases from J, with 12 bases between. Full variable domain (missing parts from reference TRBV30 and TRBJ1-1): SQTIHQWPATLVQPVGSPLSLECTVEGTSNPNLYWYRQAAGRGLQLLFYSVGIGQISSEVPQNLSASRPQDRQFILSSKKLLLSDSGFYLCAWSVLGGGTEAFFGQGTRLTVV.

The rearrangement links TRBV5-5 to TRBJ2-4, with TRBD2 matching over 14 bases. The ends lost 4 bases at V and 0 bases at J; junction bases unmatched: 3. The CDR3 is made up of 17 amino acids. CDR1 and CDR2 from the germline V gene are SGHKS and YYEKEE (reference sequence). CDR3 region: CASSGLAGGLAKNIQYF. The CDR3, as DNA: TGTGCCAGCAGCGGACTAGCGGGGGGTTTAGCCAAAAACATTCAGTACTTC.

V usage is TRBV12-5 and J usage is TRBJ1-6, with a tentative D call TRBD1 (5 bases). In germline, CDR1 is LGHNT, CDR2 FRNRAP. This CDR3 has 15 residues. Trimming took off 8 bases at V and 3 bases at J, with 14 bases between the two ends. This CDR3 is CASSKGVGYNSPLHF. The CDR3 region has the DNA TGTGCTAGTTCAAAAGGGGTGGGCTATAATTCACCCCTCCACTTT. Full variable domain (outside the CDR3, taken from reference TRBV12-5 and TRBJ1-6): DARVTQTPRHKVTEMGQEVTMRCQPILGHNTVFWYRQTMMQGLELLAYFRNRAPLDDSGMPKDRFSAEMPDATLATLKIQPSEPRDSAVYFCASSKGVGYNSPLHFGNGTRLTVT.

This chain uses TRBV2 with TRBJ1-5, with D possibly matching TRBD1 (5 bases). CDR1 and CDR2 from the germline V gene are SNHLY and FYNNEI. There are 14 residues in the CDR3. V was trimmed by 6 bases and J by 1 base, leaving 10 bases between them. The CDR3 bases are TGTGCCAGCAGGGCAGGGTTAAGCAATCAGCCCCAGCATTTT. Amino acids: CASRAGLSNQPQHF.

J is TRBJ2-3 and V is TRBV20-1; D ambiguous. CDR1 is DFQATT, CDR2 SNEGSKA, per germline (reference sequence). The CDR3 sequence is 10 residues long. V was clipped by 3 bases and J by 6 bases, with 4 bases between them. The CDR3 sequence: CSASEDTQYF. In DNA, the CDR3 is TGCAGTGCTAGCGAGGATACGCAGTATTTT.

This clone came up a few times. The rearrangement uses TRBV5-4 and TRBJ2-7; TRBD1 agrees at 7 bases. After removal of 2 bases from V and 7 bases from J, the junction contained 12 bases not matched to a gene. This CDR3 is 15 amino acids long. Germline V gene lookup returns CDR1 SGHNT and CDR2 YYREEE (reference sequence). CDR3 DNA sequence: TGTGCCAGCAGCTTAGGTTGGACAGGAAGTAGGGAGCAGTACTTC. It is translated as CASSLGWTGSREQYF.

This clone was counted once. The chain employs TRBV28 and TRBJ2-4; TRBD1 matches 10 bases. CDR3 length equals 17 residues. The germline CDR1 and CDR2 sequences are MDHEN and SYDVKM. Trimming cost V 4 bases and J 0 bases; bases outside gene matches: 6. The CDR3 sequence is CASSYHGDRGAKNIQYF. In nucleotides, the CDR3 is TGTGCCAGCAGTTATCACGGGGACAGGGGAGCCAAAAACATTCAGTACTTC. The full variable domain, its missing parts supplied by reference TRBV28 and TRBJ2-4, is DVKVTQSSRYLVKRTGEKVFLECVQDMDHENMFWYRQDPGLGLRLIYFSYDVKMKEKGDIPEGYSVSREKKERFSLILESASTNQTSMYLCASSYHGDRGAKNIQYFGAGTRLSVL.